This is a list of T cell receptor beta chains from one sample in a study of OX40 agonist ivuxolimab in advanced cancers. Profiling relied on immunoSEQ multiplex PCR, and the TCRdb table lists in-frame clones only, not all of them. The repertoire holds roughly 86,000 clones, with 70% to 90% as singletons. This sample comprised CD4+ or CD8+ T cells sorted from blood, obtained in a trial of the OX40 agonist ivuxolimab. The source of these receptors is an adult with an advanced solid tumor such as melanoma, head and neck, liver or kidney cancer. CDR3s include the opening cysteine and the closing phenylalanine or tryptophan. The D gene is left open where the match is weak. Clone size appears in some rows only: once, few, many, or a class for an expanded clone.

clone_size	v_call	j_call	d_call	cdr3_length	cdr3_nt	cdr3_aa
-	TRBV7-9	TRBJ1-1	-	13	TGTGCCAGCAGCCGCGGGGAGAACACTGAAGCTTTCTTT	CASSRGENTEAFF
-	TRBV5-1	TRBJ2-7	TRBD2	13	TGCGCCAGCGGGACTAGCGGGCCTTACGAGCAGTACTTC	CASGTSGPYEQYF
-	TRBV11-3	TRBJ2-1	-	12	TGTGCCAGCATGGGGGGTGGCAATGAGCAGTTCTTC	CASMGGGNEQFF
once	TRBV7-8	TRBJ2-7	TRBD1	16	TGTGCCAGCAGCCTACTACCGGGACAGTCCTCCTACGAGCAGTACTTC	CASSLLPGQSSYEQYF
once	TRBV6-1	TRBJ2-3	TRBD1	14	TGTGCCAGCCGACGGACAGGGGACGTAGATACGCAGTATTTT	CASRRTGDVDTQYF
once	TRBV9	TRBJ2-1	TRBD2	14	TGTGCCAGCGGAGGGACTAGTTCCTACAATGAGCAGTTCTTC	CASGGTSSYNEQFF
-	TRBV9	TRBJ1-1	-	15	TGTGCCAGCAGCCCAAATGAGTTTCGGAACACTGAAGCTTTCTTT	CASSPNEFRNTEAFF
-	TRBV30	TRBJ1-5	-	14	TGTGCCTGGAGCGGCCAGAGTGGGTATCAGCCCCAGCATTTT	CAWSGQSGYQPQHF
-	TRBV13	TRBJ2-5	-	14	TGTGCCAGCAACAGGCGGAGGGGTCAAGAGACCCAGTACTTC	CASNRRRGQETQYF
-	TRBV6-6	TRBJ1-5	TRBD1	14	TGTGCCAGCAGTCGGGACAGGGGCGGGCAGCCCCAGCATTTT	CASSRDRGGQPQHF
once	TRBV7-9	TRBJ1-1	-	16	TGTGCCAGCAGGGGATATGGCCAGGGCGGGGGAACTGAAGCTTTCTTT	CASRGYGQGGGTEAFF
-	TRBV21-1	TRBJ2-7	-	16	TGTGCCAGCAGCAAACCGGTTCCAGGGTCCTCCTACGAGCAGTACTTC	CASSKPVPGSSYEQYF
-	TRBV6-1	TRBJ2-1	TRBD2	17	TGTGCCAGCAGTGAAAGGGTGGCGGGAGGGCAGTACAATGAGCAGTTCTTC	CASSERVAGGQYNEQFF
-	TRBV6-5	TRBJ2-7	-	15	TGTGCCAGCAGTTACTCCACATTTGGGTTGTACGAGCAGTACTTC	CASSYSTFGLYEQYF
-	TRBV6-4	TRBJ2-1	-	15	TGTGCCAGCAGCTCGGGACCTCGGGCCCACAATGAGCAGTTCTTC	CASSSGPRAHNEQFF
-	TRBV27	TRBJ2-3	TRBD1	16	TGTGCCAGCAGTTTATCCCCGGGACAGGGCATGGATACGCAGTATTTT	CASSLSPGQGMDTQYF
-	TRBV7-2	TRBJ2-7	TRBD2	14	TGTGCCAGCAGCCCATTCCTAGCGGTTTACGAGCAGTACTTC	CASSPFLAVYEQYF
-	TRBV30	TRBJ2-1	-	12	TGTGCCTGGAGTGTACGCCGGGGGTGGCAGTTCTTC	CAWSVRRGWQFF
-	TRBV6-6	TRBJ2-7	TRBD2	15	TGTGCCAGCAGTTACATGGCTAGCGGCTCCTACGAGCAGTACTTC	CASSYMASGSYEQYF
-	TRBV30	TRBJ1-2	-	13	TGTGCGCTGGAACAGCCTAGGGTTTATGGCTACACCTTC	CALEQPRVYGYTF
-	TRBV5-1	TRBJ1-1	-	14	TGCGCCAGCAGCTTGGCCTCGGTGAACACTGAAGCTTTCTTT	CASSLASVNTEAFF
-	TRBV9	TRBJ2-3	-	16	TGTGCCAGCAGTCGTTTTGGCGGCGGTAGCACAGATACGCAGTATTTT	CASSRFGGGSTDTQYF
-	TRBV15	TRBJ1-3	-	15	TGTGCCACCAGCAGAGGTCGGGAAACTGGAAACACCATATATTTT	CATSRGRETGNTIYF
-	TRBV5-1	TRBJ1-4	-	15	TGCGCCAGCAGCTGGGGGCCAGGGTTAAATGAAAAACTGTTTTTT	CASSWGPGLNEKLFF
-	TRBV13	TRBJ2-7	-	13	TGTGCCAGCAGCTTAGGCCACGGCTACGAGCAGTACTTC	CASSLGHGYEQYF
-	TRBV6-1	TRBJ2-7	-	13	TGTGCCAGCAGTGAAAGGGGCTCCTACGAGCAGTACTTC	CASSERGSYEQYF
-	TRBV5-1	TRBJ2-3	-	13	TGCGCCAGCAGCTTGGACCCTTCAGATACGCAGTATTTT	CASSLDPSDTQYF
-	TRBV2	TRBJ1-4	-	15	TGTGCCAGCAGTGACCGGACGGTCCAAGATGAAAAACTGTTTTTT	CASSDRTVQDEKLFF
-	TRBV6-6	TRBJ1-3	TRBD1	16	TGTGCCAGCAGTTACTCCCGGGACAGGGATTTTTACACCATATATTTT	CASSYSRDRDFYTIYF
-	TRBV13	TRBJ2-3	TRBD2	15	TGTGCCAGCAGCCCCGATAGCGGGAGCGCAGATACGCAGTATTTT	CASSPDSGSADTQYF
-	TRBV5-4	TRBJ2-1	-	16	TGTGCCAGCAGCTTATTGGAAACCCGCTCCTACAATGAGCAGTTCTTC	CASSLLETRSYNEQFF
-	TRBV5-1	TRBJ1-2	TRBD1	14	TGCGCCAGCAGCTTTCGGCAGGGGGATCATGGCTACACCTTC	CASSFRQGDHGYTF
few	TRBV27	TRBJ2-7	TRBD1	15	TGTGCCAGCAGTTTACGGGACAGGGGCACCTACGAGCAGTACTTC	CASSLRDRGTYEQYF
-	TRBV6-5	TRBJ2-7	TRBD1	15	TGTGCCAGCAGTTACCCAGGGGGCGCGTCCTACGAGCAGTACTTC	CASSYPGGASYEQYF
-	TRBV4-1	TRBJ1-1	-	15	TGCGCCAGCAGCCAATCCAGGGGCAGGTACACTGAAGCTTTCTTT	CASSQSRGRYTEAFF
-	TRBV28	TRBJ2-1	-	18	TGTGCCAGCACCCCCGGTTTAGGGGTCCCGGGGGACTACAATGAGCAGTTCTTC	CASTPGLGVPGDYNEQFF
-	TRBV29-1	TRBJ1-2	-	11	TGCAGCGTTGAAAAAGGGAATGGCTACACCTTC	CSVEKGNGYTF
-	TRBV6-5	TRBJ2-2	-	14	TGTGCCAGCAGTTACTCGGGCTACACCGGGGAGCTGTTTTTT	CASSYSGYTGELFF
-	TRBV27	TRBJ2-7	-	15	TGTGCCAGCAGTCCCGGAGGGAGGAGCTCCTACGAGCAGTACTTC	CASSPGGRSSYEQYF
-	TRBV9	TRBJ2-1	-	15	TGTGCCAGCAGCGTAGAGGGGCAGGGAGGCTATGAGCAGTTCTTC	CASSVEGQGGYEQFF
once	TRBV29-1	TRBJ2-4	-	15	TGCAGCGGCCAGGGCAGGGGAGGGTCTAAAAACATTCAGTACTTC	CSGQGRGGSKNIQYF
-	TRBV19	TRBJ2-6	TRBD1	19	TGTGCCAGTAGTATAGGCCTGACAGGGGCTCTATCTGGGGCCAACGTCCTGACTTTC	CASSIGLTGALSGANVLTF
-	TRBV19	TRBJ2-3	-	14	TGTGCCAGTAGTATAGGGGCGGTCACAGATACGCAGTATTTT	CASSIGAVTDTQYF
-	TRBV5-1	TRBJ2-2	TRBD2	15	TGCGCCAGCAGCTACCTAGCGGGATTTCCCGGGGAGCTGTTTTTT	CASSYLAGFPGELFF
-	TRBV6-6	TRBJ1-1	-	15	TGTGCCAGCAGTTGGGGACGGCAACTGAACACTGAAGCTTTCTTT	CASSWGRQLNTEAFF